This T cell receptor beta chain was obtained from a study of T cell responses to AZD1222 COVID-19 vaccine. Study results and limitations: Donor demographics were predominantly white British with a female majority; clonal diversity may be underestimated.

Comments on this clone: Antigen: not known.

Clones were sequenced by immunoSEQ multiplex PCR, and TCRdb holds only the in-frame ones, with some missing. Here the sample spans tens of thousands of clones, around nine tenths being singletons. Germline lookup yields CDR1 MDHEN and CDR2 SYDVKM. The CDR3 consists of 11 residues. Trimming shortened V by 4 bases and J by 7 bases, and 7 bases separated the two germline ends. The source of this sequence is an adult who received the AZD1222 COVID-19 vaccine. The V call is TRBV28, the J call TRBJ1-2, with D maybe TRBD1 (5 bases). Source: peripheral blood, taken 28 days after the second AZD1222 dose. CDR3 sequence reads: CASSYGGGYTF. The CDR3 DNA is TGTGCCAGCAGTTATGGGGGTGGCTACACCTTC.